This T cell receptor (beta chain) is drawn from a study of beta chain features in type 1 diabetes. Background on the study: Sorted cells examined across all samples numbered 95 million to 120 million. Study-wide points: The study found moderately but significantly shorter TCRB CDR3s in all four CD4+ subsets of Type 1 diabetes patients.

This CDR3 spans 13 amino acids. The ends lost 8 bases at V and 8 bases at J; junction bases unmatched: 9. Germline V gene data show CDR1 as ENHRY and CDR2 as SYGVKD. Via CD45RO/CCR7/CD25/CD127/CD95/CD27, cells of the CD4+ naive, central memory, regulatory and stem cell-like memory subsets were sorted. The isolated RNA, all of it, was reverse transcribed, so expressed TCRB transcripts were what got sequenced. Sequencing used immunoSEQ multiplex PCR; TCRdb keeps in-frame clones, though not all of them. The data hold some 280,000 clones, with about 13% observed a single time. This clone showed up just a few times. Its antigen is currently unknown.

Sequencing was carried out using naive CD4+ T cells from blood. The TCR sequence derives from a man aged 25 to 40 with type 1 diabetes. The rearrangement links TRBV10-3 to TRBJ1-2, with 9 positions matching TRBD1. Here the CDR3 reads CAIARDREEGYTF. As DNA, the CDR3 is TGTGCCATCGCTAGGGACAGGGAGGAAGGCTACACCTTC.